What follows is one T cell receptor beta chain and its context. Its antigen is undetermined. Eight distinct reactions (per sample) were used to make the cDNA. For each CDR3 protein, TCRdb gives one entry from its re-call of the 5' RACE reads, without DNA. The table for this sample gives nearly 450,000 distinct CDR3 sequences. This entry belongs to a study of monozygotic twins with inflammatory bowel disease. General study findings and limits: Researchers were unable to tell different T cell subtypes apart.

Whole-blood RNA isolation (total RNA) proceeded without T cell sorting. Germline V gene data show CDR1 as SGHRS and CDR2 as YFSETQ. The CDR3 is made up of 15 amino acids. The chain joins TRBV5-1 to TRBJ2-1; TCRdb designates TRBD2, a call that cannot be tested without DNA. The sequencing input was blood. This TCR was sampled from a human donor with ulcerative colitis or Crohn's disease, or a healthy co-twin of an affected twin (not recorded which). The chain's CDR3 is CASSLVGGGANEQFF.